The following is a T cell receptor beta chain sequence with its context. Its antigen is currently unknown. This sample is part of a study of vaccination effects on CD4 cells after COVID-19. Study-level information: Each well held 1.5 million to 2.5 million PBMC cultured with around 9 ug/ml peptides and roughly 11 IU/ml IL-2.

The method was immunoSEQ multiplex PCR; TCRdb's version includes in-frame clones alone and lacks a portion of them. Found here are about 72,000 clones, 70% to 80% of them singletons; the top ten hold roughly 2%. CD4+ T cells were isolated after about eleven days of culture. Previously uninfected by SARS-CoV-2, the vaccine recipients also showed negative nucleocapsid antibodies. Trimming took off 6 bases at V and 2 bases at J, with 4 bases between the two ends. Per the germline V gene, CDR1 is SGHTA and CDR2 is FQGNSA. The CDR3 totals 12 residues. The sequencing here drew on CD4+ T cells from PBMCs cultured without peptide, taken before COVID-19 vaccination. The chain is built from TRBV7-2 and TRBJ2-2; D is uncertain. The TCR originated in a human donor who received a COVID-19 vaccine. The CDR3 here is CASSSNTGELFF. The CDR3 DNA reads TGTGCCAGCAGTTCAAACACCGGGGAGCTGTTTTTT.